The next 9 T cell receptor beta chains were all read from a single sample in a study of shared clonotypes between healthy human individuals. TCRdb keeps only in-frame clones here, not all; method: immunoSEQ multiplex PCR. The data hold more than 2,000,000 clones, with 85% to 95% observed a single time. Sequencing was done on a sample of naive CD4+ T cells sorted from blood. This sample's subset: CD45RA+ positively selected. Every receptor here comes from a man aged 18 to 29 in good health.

The DNA for the CDR3 is TGTGCCACCAGCGCTCCGGGACTTGCCACAGATACGCAGTATTTT. It translates to CATSAPGLATDTQYF. The chain combines TRBV15 with TRBJ2-3; possibly TRBD2 for D (6 bases). This CDR3 has 15 residues. V was trimmed by 5 bases and J by 2 bases, leaving 14 bases between them. The germline CDR1 and CDR2 sequences are LNHNV and YYDKDF (reference sequence).

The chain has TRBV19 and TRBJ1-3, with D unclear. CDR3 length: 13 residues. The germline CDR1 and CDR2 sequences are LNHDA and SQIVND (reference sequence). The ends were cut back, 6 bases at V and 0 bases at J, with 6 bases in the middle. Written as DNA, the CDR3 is TGTGCCAGTAGCCGGGACTCTGGAAACACCATATATTTT. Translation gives CASSRDSGNTIYF.

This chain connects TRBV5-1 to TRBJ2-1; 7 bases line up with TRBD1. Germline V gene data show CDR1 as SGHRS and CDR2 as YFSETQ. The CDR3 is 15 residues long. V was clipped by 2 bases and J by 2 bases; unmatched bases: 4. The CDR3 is CASSFPGTAYNEQFF. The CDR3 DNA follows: TGCGCCAGCAGCTTCCCCGGGACAGCCTACAATGAGCAGTTCTTC.

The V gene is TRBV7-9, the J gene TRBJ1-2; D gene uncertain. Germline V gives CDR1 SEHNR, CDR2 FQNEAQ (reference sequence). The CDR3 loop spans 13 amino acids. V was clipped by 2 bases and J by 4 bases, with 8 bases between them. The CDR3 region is CASSLSQTYGYTF. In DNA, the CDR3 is TGTGCCAGCAGCTTAAGTCAGACCTATGGCTACACCTTC.

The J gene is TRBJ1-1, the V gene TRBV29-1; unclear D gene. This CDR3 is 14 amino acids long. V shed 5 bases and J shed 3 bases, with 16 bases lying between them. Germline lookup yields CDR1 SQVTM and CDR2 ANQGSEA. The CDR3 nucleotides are TGCAGCGTTCGGGGTCGGCAAATGGACACTGAAGCTTTCTTT. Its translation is CSVRGRQMDTEAFF.

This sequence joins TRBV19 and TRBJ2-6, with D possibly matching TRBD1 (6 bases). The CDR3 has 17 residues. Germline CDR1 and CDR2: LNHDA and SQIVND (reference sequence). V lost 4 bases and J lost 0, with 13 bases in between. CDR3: CASSRSGAVSGANVLTF. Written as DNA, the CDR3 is TGTGCCAGTAGTAGGTCAGGGGCCGTCTCTGGGGCCAACGTCCTGACTTTC.

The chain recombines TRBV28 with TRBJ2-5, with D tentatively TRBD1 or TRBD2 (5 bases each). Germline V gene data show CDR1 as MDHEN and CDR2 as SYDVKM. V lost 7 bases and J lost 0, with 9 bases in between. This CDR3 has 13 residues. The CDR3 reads CASKGTNQETQYF. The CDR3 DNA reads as TGTGCCAGCAAGGGGACGAACCAAGAGACCCAGTACTTC.

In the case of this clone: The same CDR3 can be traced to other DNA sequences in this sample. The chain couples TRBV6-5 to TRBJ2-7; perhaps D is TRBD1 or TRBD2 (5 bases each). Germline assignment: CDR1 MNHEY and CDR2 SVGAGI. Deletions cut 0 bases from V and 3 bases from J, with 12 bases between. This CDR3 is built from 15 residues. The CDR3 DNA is TGTGCCAGCAGTTACTCGGGGACGGGCAACTACGAGCAGTACTTC. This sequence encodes CASSYSGTGNYEQYF.

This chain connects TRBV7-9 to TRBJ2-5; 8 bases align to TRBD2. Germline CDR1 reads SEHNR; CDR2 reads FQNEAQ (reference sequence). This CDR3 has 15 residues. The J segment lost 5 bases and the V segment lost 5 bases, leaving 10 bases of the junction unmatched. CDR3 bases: TGTGCCAGCAGCCCAGCCGGGGGGGCCGAGGAGACCCAGTACTTC. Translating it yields CASSPAGGAEETQYF.